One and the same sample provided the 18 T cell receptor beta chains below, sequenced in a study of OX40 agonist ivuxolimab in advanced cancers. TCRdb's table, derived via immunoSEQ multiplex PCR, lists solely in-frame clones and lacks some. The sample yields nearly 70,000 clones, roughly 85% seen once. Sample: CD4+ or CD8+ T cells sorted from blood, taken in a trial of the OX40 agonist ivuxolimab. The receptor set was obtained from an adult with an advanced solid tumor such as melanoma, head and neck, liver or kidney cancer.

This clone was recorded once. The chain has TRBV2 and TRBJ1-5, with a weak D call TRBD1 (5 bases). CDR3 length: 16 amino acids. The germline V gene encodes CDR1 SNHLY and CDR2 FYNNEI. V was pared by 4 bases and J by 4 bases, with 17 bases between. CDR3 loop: CASSGPGRHSNQPQHF. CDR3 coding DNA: TGTGCCAGCAGTGGGCCAGGGCGCCATTCTAATCAGCCCCAGCATTTT.

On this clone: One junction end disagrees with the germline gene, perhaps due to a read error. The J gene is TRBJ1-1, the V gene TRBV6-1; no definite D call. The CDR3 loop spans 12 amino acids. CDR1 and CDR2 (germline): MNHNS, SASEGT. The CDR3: CASREEKTEAFF. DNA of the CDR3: TGTGCCAGCAGGGAAGAGAAGACTGAAGCTTTCTTT.

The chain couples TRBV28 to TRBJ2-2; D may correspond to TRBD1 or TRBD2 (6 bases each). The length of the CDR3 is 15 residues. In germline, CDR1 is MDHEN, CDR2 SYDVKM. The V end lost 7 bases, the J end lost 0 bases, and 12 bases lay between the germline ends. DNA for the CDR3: TGTGCCAGCATGAAGGGGGGCCCGAACACCGGGGAGCTGTTTTTT. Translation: CASMKGGPNTGELFF.

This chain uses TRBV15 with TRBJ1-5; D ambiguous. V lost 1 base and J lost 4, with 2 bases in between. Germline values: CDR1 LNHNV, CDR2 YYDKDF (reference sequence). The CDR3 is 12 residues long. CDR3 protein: CATSRGNQPQHF. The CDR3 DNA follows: TGTGCCACCAGCAGAGGAAATCAGCCCCAGCATTTT.

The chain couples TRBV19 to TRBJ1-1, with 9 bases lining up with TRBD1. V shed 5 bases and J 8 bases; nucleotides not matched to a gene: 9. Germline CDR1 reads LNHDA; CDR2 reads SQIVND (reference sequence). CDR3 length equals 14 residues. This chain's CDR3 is CASSPGTGLLEAFF. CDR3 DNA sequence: TGTGCCAGTAGTCCCGGGACAGGGCTTCTGGAAGCTTTCTTT. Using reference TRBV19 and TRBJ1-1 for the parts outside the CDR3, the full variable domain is DGGITQSPKYLFRKEGQNVTLSCEQNLNHDAMYWYRQDPGQGLRLIYYSQIVNDFQKGDIAEGYSVSREKKESFPLTVTSAQKNPTAFYLCASSPGTGLLEAFFGQGTRLTVV.

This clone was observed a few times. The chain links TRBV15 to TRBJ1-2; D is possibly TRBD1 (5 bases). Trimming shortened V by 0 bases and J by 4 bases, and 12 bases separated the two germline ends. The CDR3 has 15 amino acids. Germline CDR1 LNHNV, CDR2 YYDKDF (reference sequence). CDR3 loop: CATSRDSQGSYGYTF. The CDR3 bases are TGTGCCACCAGCAGAGATAGCCAGGGATCCTATGGCTACACCTTC.

CDR3 loop: CASSGLAGAQETQYF. CDR3 nucleotides: TGTGCCAGCAGTGGACTAGCGGGGGCCCAAGAGACCCAGTACTTC. The chain couples TRBV28 to TRBJ2-5, with TRBD2 matching 13 bases. Germline lookup yields CDR1 MDHEN and CDR2 SYDVKM. V lost 5 bases, J lost 1 base, and 1 base stayed unmatched. The CDR3 totals 15 residues.

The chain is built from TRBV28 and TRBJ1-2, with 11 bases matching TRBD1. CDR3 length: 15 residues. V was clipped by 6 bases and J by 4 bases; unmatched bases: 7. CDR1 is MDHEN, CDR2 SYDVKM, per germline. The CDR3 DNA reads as TGTGCCAGCAGACAAACCGGGACAGGGGGCTATGGCTACACCTTC. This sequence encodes CASRQTGTGGYGYTF.

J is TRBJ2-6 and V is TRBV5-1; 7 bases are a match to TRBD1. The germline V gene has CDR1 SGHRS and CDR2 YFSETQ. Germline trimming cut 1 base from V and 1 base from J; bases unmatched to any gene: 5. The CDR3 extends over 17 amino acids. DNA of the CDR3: TGCGCCAGCAGCTTGACAGGGGATAGGTCTGGGGCCAACGTCCTGACTTTC. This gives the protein CASSLTGDRSGANVLTF.

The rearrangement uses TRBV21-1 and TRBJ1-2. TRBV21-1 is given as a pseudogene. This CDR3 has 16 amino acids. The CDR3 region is CASSKGDERKPDGYTF. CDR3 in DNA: TGTGCCAGCAGCAAAGGGGACGAGCGGAAACCCGACGGCTACACCTTC.

In DNA form, the CDR3 reads TGTGCCATCGCCCCTAGCGGGGACATTCAGTACTTC. It yields the protein CAIAPSGDIQYF. The chain uses TRBV2 and TRBJ2-4, with 9 bases identical to TRBD2. The CDR3 sequence is 12 residues long. The V gene's germline CDR1 is SNHLY and CDR2 FYNNEI. Trimming took 10 bases from V and 8 from J; bases not matched to a gene: 6.

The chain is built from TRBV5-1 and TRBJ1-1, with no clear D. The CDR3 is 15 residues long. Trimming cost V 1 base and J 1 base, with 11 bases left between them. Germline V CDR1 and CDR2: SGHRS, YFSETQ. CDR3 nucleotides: TGCGCCAGCAGCTTGAATTGGGGTTGGAACACTGAAGCTTTCTTT. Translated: CASSLNWGWNTEAFF.

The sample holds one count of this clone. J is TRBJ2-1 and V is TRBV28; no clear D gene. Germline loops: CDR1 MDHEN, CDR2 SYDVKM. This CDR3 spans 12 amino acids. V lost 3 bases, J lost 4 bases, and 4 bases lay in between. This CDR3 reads CASSFYYNEQFF. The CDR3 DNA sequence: TGTGCCAGCAGTTTCTATTACAATGAGCAGTTCTTC.

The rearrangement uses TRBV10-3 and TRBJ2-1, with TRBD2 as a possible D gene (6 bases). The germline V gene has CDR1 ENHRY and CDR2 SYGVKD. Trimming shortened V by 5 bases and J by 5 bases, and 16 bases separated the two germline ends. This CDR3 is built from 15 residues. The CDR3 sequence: CAISQAGTSNNEQFF. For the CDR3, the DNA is TGTGCCATCAGTCAAGCCGGGACTTCGAACAATGAGCAGTTCTTC.

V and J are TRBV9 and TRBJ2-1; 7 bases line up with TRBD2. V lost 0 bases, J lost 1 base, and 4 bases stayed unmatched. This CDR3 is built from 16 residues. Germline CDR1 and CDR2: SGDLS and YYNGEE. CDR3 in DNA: TGTGCCAGCAGCGTAGCTATGGGGGGGTCCTACAATGAGCAGTTCTTC. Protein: CASSVAMGGSYNEQFF.

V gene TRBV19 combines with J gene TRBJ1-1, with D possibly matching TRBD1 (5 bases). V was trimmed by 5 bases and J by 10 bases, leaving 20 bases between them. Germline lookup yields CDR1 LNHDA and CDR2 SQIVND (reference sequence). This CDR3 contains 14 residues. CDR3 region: CASSSGRRDFGAFF. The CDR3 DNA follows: TGTGCCAGTAGTTCCGGTCGCCGGGACTTTGGAGCTTTCTTT.

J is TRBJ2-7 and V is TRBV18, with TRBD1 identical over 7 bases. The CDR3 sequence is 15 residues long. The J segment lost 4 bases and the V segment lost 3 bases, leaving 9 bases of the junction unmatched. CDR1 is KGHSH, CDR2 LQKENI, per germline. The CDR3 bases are TGTGCCAGCTCACCGACCAGACAGGGTTGGTACGAGCAGTACTTC. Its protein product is CASSPTRQGWYEQYF.

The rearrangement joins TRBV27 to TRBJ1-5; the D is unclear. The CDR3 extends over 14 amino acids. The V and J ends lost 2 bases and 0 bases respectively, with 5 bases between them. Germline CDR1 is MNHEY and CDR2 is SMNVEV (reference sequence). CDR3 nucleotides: TGTGCCAGCAGTTTACGGTATAGCAATCAGCCCCAGCATTTT. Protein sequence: CASSLRYSNQPQHF.